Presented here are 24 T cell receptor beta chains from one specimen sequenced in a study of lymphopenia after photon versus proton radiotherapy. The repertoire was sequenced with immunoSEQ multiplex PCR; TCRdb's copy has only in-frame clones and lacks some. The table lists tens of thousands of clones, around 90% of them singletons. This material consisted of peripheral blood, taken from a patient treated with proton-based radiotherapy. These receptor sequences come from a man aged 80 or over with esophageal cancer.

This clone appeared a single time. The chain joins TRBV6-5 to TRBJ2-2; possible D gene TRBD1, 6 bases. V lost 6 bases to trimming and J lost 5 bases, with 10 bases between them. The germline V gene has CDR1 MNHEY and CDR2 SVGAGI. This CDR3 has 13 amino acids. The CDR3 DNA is TGTGCCAGCAGCTACAGGGTTACCGGGGAGCTGTTTTTT. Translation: CASSYRVTGELFF.

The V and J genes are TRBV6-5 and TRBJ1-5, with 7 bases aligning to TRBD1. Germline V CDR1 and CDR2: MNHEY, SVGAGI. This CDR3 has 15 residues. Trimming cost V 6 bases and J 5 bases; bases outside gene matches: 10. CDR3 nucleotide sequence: TGTGCCAGCAGCTGGAGGACAGGCTGGGATCAGCCCCAGCATTTT. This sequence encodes CASSWRTGWDQPQHF.

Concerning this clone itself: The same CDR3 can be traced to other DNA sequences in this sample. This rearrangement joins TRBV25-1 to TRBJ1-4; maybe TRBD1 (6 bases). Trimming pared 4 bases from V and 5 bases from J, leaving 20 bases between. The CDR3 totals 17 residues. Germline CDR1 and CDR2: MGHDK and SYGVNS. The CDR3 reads CASSGTGGAEENEKLFF. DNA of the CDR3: TGTGCCAGCAGTGGGACGGGGGGCGCGGAGGAGAATGAAAAACTGTTTTTT.

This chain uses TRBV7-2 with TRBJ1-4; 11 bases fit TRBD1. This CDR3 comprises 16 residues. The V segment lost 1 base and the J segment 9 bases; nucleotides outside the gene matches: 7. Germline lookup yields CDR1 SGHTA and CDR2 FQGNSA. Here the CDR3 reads CASSLDLGQGDKKLFF. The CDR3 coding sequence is TGTGCCAGCAGCTTAGATCTGGGACAGGGGGATAAAAAACTGTTTTTT.

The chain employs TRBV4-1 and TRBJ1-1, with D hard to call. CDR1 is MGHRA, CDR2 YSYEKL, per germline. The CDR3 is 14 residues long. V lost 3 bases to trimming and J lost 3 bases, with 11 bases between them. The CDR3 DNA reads TGCGCCAGCAGCCACCCCTATGGGGACACTGAAGCTTTCTTT. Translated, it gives CASSHPYGDTEAFF.

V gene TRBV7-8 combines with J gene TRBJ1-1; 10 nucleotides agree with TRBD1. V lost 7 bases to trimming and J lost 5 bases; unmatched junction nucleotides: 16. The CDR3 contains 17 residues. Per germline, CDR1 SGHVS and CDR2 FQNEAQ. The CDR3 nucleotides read TGTGCCAGCATCATAGCCCCTCCGGGACAGGGGCGGACTGAAGCTTTCTTT. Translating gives CASIIAPPGQGRTEAFF.

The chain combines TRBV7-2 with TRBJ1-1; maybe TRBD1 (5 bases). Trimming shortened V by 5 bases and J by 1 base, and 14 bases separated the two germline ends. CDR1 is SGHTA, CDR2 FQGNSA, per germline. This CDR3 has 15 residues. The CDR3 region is CASSPRPGGNTEAFF. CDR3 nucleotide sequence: TGTGCCAGCAGCCCCCGCCCGGGGGGGAACACTGAAGCTTTCTTT.

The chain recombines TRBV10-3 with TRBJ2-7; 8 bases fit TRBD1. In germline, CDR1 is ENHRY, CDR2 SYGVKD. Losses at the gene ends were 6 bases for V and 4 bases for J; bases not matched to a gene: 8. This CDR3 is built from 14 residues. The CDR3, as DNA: TGTGCCATCAGCGAGACAGGGGCCGGATACGAGCAGTACTTC. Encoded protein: CAISETGAGYEQYF.

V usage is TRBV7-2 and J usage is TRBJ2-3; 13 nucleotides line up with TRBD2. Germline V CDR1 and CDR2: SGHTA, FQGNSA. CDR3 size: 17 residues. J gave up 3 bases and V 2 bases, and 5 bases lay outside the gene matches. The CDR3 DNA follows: TGTGCCAGCAGCTTACGACTAGCGGGGGGTGGAACAGATACGCAGTATTTT. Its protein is CASSLRLAGGGTDTQYF.

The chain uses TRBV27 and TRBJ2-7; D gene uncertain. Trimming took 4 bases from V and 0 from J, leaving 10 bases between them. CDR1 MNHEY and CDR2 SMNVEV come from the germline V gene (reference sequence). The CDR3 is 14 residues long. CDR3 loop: CASSSGSRSYEQYF. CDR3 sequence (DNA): TGTGCCAGCAGTTCCGGGTCCCGCTCCTACGAGCAGTACTTC.

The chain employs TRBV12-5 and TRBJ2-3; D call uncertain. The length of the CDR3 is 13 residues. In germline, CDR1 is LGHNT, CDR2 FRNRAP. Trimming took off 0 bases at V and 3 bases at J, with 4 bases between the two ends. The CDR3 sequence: CASGLVQTDTQYF. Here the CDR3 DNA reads TGTGCTAGTGGTTTGGTACAAACAGATACGCAGTATTTT.

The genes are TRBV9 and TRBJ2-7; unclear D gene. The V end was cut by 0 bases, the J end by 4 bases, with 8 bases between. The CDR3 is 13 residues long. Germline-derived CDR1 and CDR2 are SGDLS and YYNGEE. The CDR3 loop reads CASSVGTAYEQYF. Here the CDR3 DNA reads TGTGCCAGCAGCGTAGGGACCGCTTACGAGCAGTACTTC. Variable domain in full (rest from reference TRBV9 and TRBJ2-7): DSGVTQTPKHLITATGQRVTLRCSPRSGDLSVYWYQQSLDQGLQFLIQYYNGEERAKGNILERFSAQQFPDLHSELNLSSLELGDSALYFCASSVGTAYEQYFGPGTRLTVT.

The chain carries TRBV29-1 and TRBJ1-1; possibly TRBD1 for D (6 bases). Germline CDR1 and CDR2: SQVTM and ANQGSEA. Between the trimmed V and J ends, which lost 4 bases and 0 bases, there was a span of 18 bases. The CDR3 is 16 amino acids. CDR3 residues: CSVAGGHHLMNTEAFF. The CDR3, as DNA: TGCAGCGTTGCGGGGGGACACCACCTCATGAACACTGAAGCTTTCTTT.

CDR3 nucleotide sequence: TGTGCCAGCAGTGAGGTGGGAAGAGGCCAAGAGACCCAGTACTTC. The encoded protein is CASSEVGRGQETQYF. The chain is built from TRBV6-1 and TRBJ2-5, with D unclear. CDR3 length equals 15 residues. V was pared by 3 bases and J by 1 base, with 12 bases between. CDR1 is MNHNS, CDR2 SASEGT, per germline.

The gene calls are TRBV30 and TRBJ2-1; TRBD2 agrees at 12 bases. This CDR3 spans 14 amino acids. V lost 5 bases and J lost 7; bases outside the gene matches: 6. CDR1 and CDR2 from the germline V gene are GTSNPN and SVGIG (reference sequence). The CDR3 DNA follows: TGTGCCTGGGACCTAGGACTAGCGGGGAATGAGCAGTTCTTC. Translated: CAWDLGLAGNEQFF.

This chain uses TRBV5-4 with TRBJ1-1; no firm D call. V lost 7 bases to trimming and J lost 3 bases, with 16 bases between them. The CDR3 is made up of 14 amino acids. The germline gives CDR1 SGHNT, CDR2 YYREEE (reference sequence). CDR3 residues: CASGLGNRDTEAFF. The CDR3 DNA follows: TGTGCCAGCGGGTTGGGGAATAGGGACACTGAAGCTTTCTTT.

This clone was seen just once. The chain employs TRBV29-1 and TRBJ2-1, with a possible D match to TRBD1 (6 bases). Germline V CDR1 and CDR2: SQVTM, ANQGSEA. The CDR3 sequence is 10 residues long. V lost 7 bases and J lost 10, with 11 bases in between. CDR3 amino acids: CSGGHIEQFF. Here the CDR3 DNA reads TGCAGCGGGGGACACATCGAGCAGTTCTTC.

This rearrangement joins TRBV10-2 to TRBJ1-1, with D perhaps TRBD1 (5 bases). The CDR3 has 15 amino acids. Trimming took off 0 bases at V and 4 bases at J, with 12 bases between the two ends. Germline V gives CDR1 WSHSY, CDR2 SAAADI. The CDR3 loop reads CASSESMRGVTEAFF. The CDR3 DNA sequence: TGCGCCAGCAGTGAGTCGATGAGGGGAGTCACTGAAGCTTTCTTT.

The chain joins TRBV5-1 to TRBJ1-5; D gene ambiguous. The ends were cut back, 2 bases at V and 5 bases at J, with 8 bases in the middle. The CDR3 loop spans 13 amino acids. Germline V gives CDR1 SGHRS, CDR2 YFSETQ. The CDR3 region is CASSLAPDQPQHF. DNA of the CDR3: TGCGCCAGCAGCTTAGCCCCGGATCAGCCCCAGCATTTT.

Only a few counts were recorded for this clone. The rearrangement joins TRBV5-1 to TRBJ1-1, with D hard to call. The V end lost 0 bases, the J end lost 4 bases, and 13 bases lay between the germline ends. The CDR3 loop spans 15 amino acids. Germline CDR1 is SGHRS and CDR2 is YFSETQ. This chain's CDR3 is CASSLATRMRTEAFF. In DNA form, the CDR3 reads TGCGCCAGCAGCTTGGCGACGAGGATGCGCACTGAAGCTTTCTTT.

The CDR3 DNA reads as TGTGCCAGCAGCCGTTTGAGGGAGAACACTGAAGCTTTCTTT. Translating gives CASSRLRENTEAFF. This chain links TRBV7-8 with TRBJ1-1, with D unresolved. The CDR3 consists of 14 residues. Trimming pared 5 bases from V and 1 base from J, leaving 11 bases between. Germline V gene sequence: CDR1 SGHVS, CDR2 FQNEAQ.

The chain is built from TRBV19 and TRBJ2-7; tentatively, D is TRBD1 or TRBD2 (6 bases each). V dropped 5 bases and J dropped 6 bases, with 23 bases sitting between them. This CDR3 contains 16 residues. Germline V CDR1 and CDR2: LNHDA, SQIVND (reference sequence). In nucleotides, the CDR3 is TGTGCCAGTAGTGTCTCCGGGACGGGGGCTTTCGGCGAGCAGTACTTC. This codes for CASSVSGTGAFGEQYF. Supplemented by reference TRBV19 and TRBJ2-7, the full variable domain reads DGGITQSPKYLFRKEGQNVTLSCEQNLNHDAMYWYRQDPGQGLRLIYYSQIVNDFQKGDIAEGYSVSREKKESFPLTVTSAQKNPTAFYLCASSVSGTGAFGEQYFGPGTRLTVT.

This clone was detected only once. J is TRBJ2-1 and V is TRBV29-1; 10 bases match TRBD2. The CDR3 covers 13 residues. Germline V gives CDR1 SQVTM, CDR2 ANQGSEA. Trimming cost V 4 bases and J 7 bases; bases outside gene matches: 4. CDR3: CSVGRSGGNEQFF. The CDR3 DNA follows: TGCAGCGTTGGCCGTAGCGGGGGGAATGAGCAGTTCTTC.

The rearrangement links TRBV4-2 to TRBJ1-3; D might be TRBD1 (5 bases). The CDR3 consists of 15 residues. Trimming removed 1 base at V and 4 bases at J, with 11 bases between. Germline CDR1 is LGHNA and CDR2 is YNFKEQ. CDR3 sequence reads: CASSQVIGAGNTIYF. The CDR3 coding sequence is TGTGCCAGCAGCCAAGTAATCGGGGCCGGAAACACCATATATTTT.